What follows are 31 T cell receptor beta chains derived from one specimen sequenced in a study of cytomegalovirus exposure and HLA in healthy donors. The PCR used 60 Vbeta and 13 Jbeta primers. Clones were read by immunoSEQ multiplex PCR, and TCRdb kept only the in-frame ones, dropping some. The sample lists some 120,000 clones, approximately 80% seen once, with over 0.2% in the top ten. Sequencing was performed on PBMCs. The receptors derive from a man aged 50-60 years in good health and CMV-seronegative.

The rearrangement uses TRBV6-5 and TRBJ1-6; D uncertain. V lost 5 bases to trimming and J lost 10 bases, with 9 bases between them. CDR1 is MNHEY and CDR2 is SVGAGI in the germline V gene. The CDR3 totals 12 residues. The CDR3 coding sequence is TGTGCCAGCAGTCCAATCCGGTCACCCCTCCACTTT. Its translation: CASSPIRSPLHF.

V gene TRBV9 combines with J gene TRBJ1-2; the D gene is possibly TRBD1 (5 bases). Germline CDR1 reads SGDLS; CDR2 reads YYNGEE. The CDR3 loop spans 14 amino acids. V lost 5 bases to trimming and J lost 2 bases, with 13 bases between them. The CDR3 sequence: CASRSTVLNYGYTF. CDR3 DNA: TGTGCCAGCAGGTCGACAGTACTAAACTATGGCTACACCTTC.

This clone appeared a few times. The chain employs TRBV30 and TRBJ1-4; D call uncertain. The CDR3 extends over 15 amino acids. From germline, CDR1 is GTSNPN and CDR2 SVGIG (reference sequence). The V end lost 4 bases, the J end lost 0 bases, and 12 bases lay between the germline ends. The CDR3 DNA is TGTGCCTGGAAGAGGGAGATTGCAACTAATGAAAAACTGTTTTTT. As protein: CAWKREIATNEKLFF.

The rearrangement uses TRBV28 and TRBJ2-7, with no clear D. Trimming cost V 11 bases and J 0 bases, with 11 bases left between them. The CDR3 is 12 residues long. Germline V CDR1 and CDR2: MDHEN, SYDVKM. CDR3 DNA sequence: TGTGCCGTACAACAGAGCTCCTACGAGCAGTACTTC. This sequence encodes CAVQQSSYEQYF.

V usage is TRBV25-1 and J usage is TRBJ2-7; TRBD2 agrees at 8 bases. The CDR3 is 14 residues long. V lost 5 bases and J lost 4; bases outside the gene matches: 7. The germline V gene has CDR1 MGHDK and CDR2 SYGVNS. The CDR3 loop reads CASSPGLVLYEQYF. In DNA form, the CDR3 reads TGTGCCAGCAGTCCGGGACTAGTGCTTTACGAGCAGTACTTC.

The V call is TRBV6-5, the J call TRBJ1-1, with D tentatively TRBD1 (6 bases). Trimming cost V 7 bases and J 3 bases, with 12 bases left between them. In germline, CDR1 is MNHEY, CDR2 SVGAGI. CDR3 length: 13 amino acids. CDR3 residues: CASTYRVDTEAFF. CDR3 nucleotides: TGTGCCAGCACGTACAGGGTCGACACTGAAGCTTTCTTT.

This chain connects TRBV7-2 to TRBJ2-3; 9 bases are shared with TRBD2. Germline-derived CDR1 and CDR2 are SGHTA and FQGNSA. This CDR3 is 16 amino acids long. V gave up 1 base and J gave up 5 bases; unmatched junction bases: 7. The chain's CDR3 is CASSLGAGGRGDTQYF. CDR3 DNA sequence: TGTGCCAGCAGCTTAGGAGCGGGGGGCCGGGGAGATACGCAGTATTTT.

The V gene is TRBV13, the J gene TRBJ2-6, with D possibly matching TRBD1 (6 bases). Per germline, CDR1 PRHDT and CDR2 FYEKMQ (reference sequence). This CDR3 is 15 amino acids long. Trimming cost V 11 bases and J 1 base, with 15 bases left between them. The chain's CDR3 is CAVQGQRSGANVLTF. In DNA, the CDR3 is TGTGCCGTACAGGGTCAAAGGTCTGGGGCCAACGTCCTGACTTTC.

The chain carries TRBV5-1 and TRBJ2-1; TRBD2 agrees at 14 bases. J lost 0 bases, V lost 0 bases, and 5 bases had no gene match. CDR3 length: 19 residues. The germline gives CDR1 SGHRS, CDR2 YFSETQ. DNA of the CDR3: TGCGCCAGCAGCTTGGGAGGGACTAGCGGGGGACTCTCCTACAATGAGCAGTTCTTC. It codes for CASSLGGTSGGLSYNEQFF.

The chain links TRBV4-3 to TRBJ2-7; 11 bases line up with TRBD2. The CDR3 contains 17 residues. CDR1 and CDR2 (germline): LGHNA, YSLEER. Trimming cost V 0 bases and J 2 bases; bases outside gene matches: 6. The chain's CDR3 is CASSQELAGGIAYEQYF. CDR3 bases: TGCGCCAGCAGCCAAGAGCTAGCGGGGGGCATCGCCTACGAGCAGTACTTC.

The chain uses TRBV5-6 and TRBJ2-1; D possibly corresponds to TRBD2 (6 bases). Germline values: CDR1 SGHDT, CDR2 YYEEEE. V was shortened by 0 bases and J by 7 bases, with 14 bases between the two germline ends. CDR3 size: 15 residues. CDR3 in amino acids: CASSLGLAPRNEQFF. CDR3 DNA sequence: TGTGCCAGCAGCTTGGGTCTAGCGCCCAGGAATGAGCAGTTCTTC.

The CDR3 sequence: CASSLAGGRGYTF. CDR3 bases: TGTGCCAGCAGCTTAGCGGGGGGACGGGGCTACACCTTC. This rearrangement joins TRBV7-9 to TRBJ1-2, with a tentative D call TRBD1 (5 bases). V dropped 0 bases and J dropped 8 bases, with 10 bases sitting between them. The CDR3 is made up of 13 amino acids. The germline gives CDR1 SEHNR, CDR2 FQNEAQ (reference sequence).

A few counts support this clone. This chain links TRBV5-1 with TRBJ2-4, with D hard to call. Germline CDR1 SGHRS, CDR2 YFSETQ. This CDR3 contains 15 residues. Trimming shortened V by 0 bases and J by 6 bases, and 13 bases separated the two germline ends. The CDR3 here is CASSLDRTTGNIQYF. Written as DNA, the CDR3 is TGCGCCAGCAGCTTGGACAGAACCACTGGAAACATTCAGTACTTC. Looking up the rest from reference TRBV5-1 and TRBJ2-4 gives the full variable domain: KAGVTQTPRYLIKTRGQQVTLSCSPISGHRSVSWYQQTPGQGLQFLFEYFSETQRNKGNFPGRFSGRQFSNSRSEMNVSTLELGDSALYLCASSLDRTTGNIQYFGAGTRLSVL.

The genes are TRBV7-2 and TRBJ2-7; 12 positions match TRBD2. The CDR3 is 15 amino acids. The germline CDR1 and CDR2 sequences are SGHTA and FQGNSA. Trimming removed 3 bases from V and 5 bases from J; junction bases left unmatched: 5. The chain's CDR3 is CASSLETSGRDEQYF. The DNA of the CDR3 is TGTGCCAGCAGCTTGGAGACTAGCGGGAGAGACGAGCAGTACTTC.

V and J are TRBV9 and TRBJ2-7; TRBD1 aligns across 12 bases. Unmatched junction bases numbered 5, after V lost 3 bases and J lost 7 bases. The germline V gene has CDR1 SGDLS and CDR2 YYNGEE. The CDR3 spans 14 residues. The CDR3 DNA reads as TGTGCCAGCAGCGCCCGGGACAGGGGGCATGAGCAGTACTTC. Amino acids: CASSARDRGHEQYF.

Here the CDR3 reads CASSPRTGGGTDTQYF. CDR3 bases: TGTGCCAGCAGCCCGAGAACAGGGGGCGGAACAGATACGCAGTATTTT. V and J are TRBV7-9 and TRBJ2-3, with TRBD1 identical over 9 bases. Germline V gene sequence: CDR1 SEHNR, CDR2 FQNEAQ (reference sequence). The V segment lost 5 bases and the J segment 3 bases; nucleotides outside the gene matches: 9. The CDR3 consists of 16 residues.

The J gene is TRBJ1-2, the V gene TRBV29-1; D possibly corresponds to TRBD1 (5 bases). The V end was cut by 4 bases, the J end by 6 bases, with 18 bases between. Germline V CDR1 and CDR2: SQVTM, ANQGSEA. The CDR3 is made up of 14 amino acids. The CDR3 spells CSVANFNSGNGYTF. The CDR3 region has the DNA TGCAGCGTTGCGAATTTTAATTCAGGGAATGGCTACACCTTC.

The chain has TRBV6-1 and TRBJ1-3; D gene uncertain. Per the germline V gene, CDR1 is MNHNS and CDR2 is SASEGT. The germline V and J ends were trimmed by 4 bases and 3 bases, with 10 bases remaining between them. This CDR3 has 14 amino acids. CDR3 coding DNA: TGTGCCAGCAGTGTACAGAGGGATGGAAACACCATATATTTT. Translated, it gives CASSVQRDGNTIYF.

This clone came up once. The genes are TRBV4-3 and TRBJ2-1; D is possibly TRBD1 (6 bases). Germline V gene data show CDR1 as LGHNA and CDR2 as YSLEER. The CDR3 sequence is 14 residues long. Trimming left V 5 bases short and J 10 bases short, with 18 bases between. The CDR3 loop is CASSYFFGTSEQFF. CDR3 in DNA: TGCGCCAGCAGCTATTTCTTTGGGACAAGCGAGCAGTTCTTC.

This clone was seen more than once but under ten times. This chain joins TRBV28 and TRBJ2-7; 12 bases are a match to TRBD2. Germline V CDR1 and CDR2: MDHEN, SYDVKM. After removal of 6 bases from V and 4 bases from J, the junction contained 7 bases not matched to a gene. This CDR3 comprises 15 residues. The CDR3 sequence: CASRVTSGRMYEQYF. In DNA, the CDR3 is TGTGCCAGCAGGGTAACTAGCGGGAGGATGTACGAGCAGTACTTC. The full variable domain, rest sourced from reference TRBV28 and TRBJ2-7, is DVKVTQSSRYLVKRTGEKVFLECVQDMDHENMFWYRQDPGLGLRLIYFSYDVKMKEKGDIPEGYSVSREKKERFSLILESASTNQTSMYLCASRVTSGRMYEQYFGPGTRLTVT.

The chain is built from TRBV6-6 and TRBJ2-1; D unclear. This CDR3 contains 13 residues. Trimming cost V 0 bases and J 15 bases, with 15 bases left between them. CDR1 is MNHNY and CDR2 is SVGAGI in the germline V gene (reference sequence). CDR3 amino acids: CASSYSMLLQSFF. The DNA of the CDR3 is TGTGCCAGCAGTTACTCGATGTTGCTCCAGTCGTTCTTC.

The chain employs TRBV5-1 and TRBJ2-7, with TRBD1 matching over 7 bases. V was pared by 4 bases and J by 1 base, with 17 bases of the junction left unmatched. The CDR3 contains 18 residues. Germline-derived CDR1 and CDR2 are SGHRS and YFSETQ. This CDR3 is CASSLPIPPDRASYEQYF. In DNA, the CDR3 is TGCGCCAGCAGCCTCCCAATCCCCCCCGACAGGGCGTCCTACGAGCAGTACTTC.

V and J are TRBV7-2 and TRBJ1-1; weak D call: TRBD1 (6 bases). CDR1 is SGHTA and CDR2 is FQGNSA in the germline V gene. Deletions cut 1 base from V and 3 bases from J, with 15 bases between. The length of the CDR3 is 16 residues. CDR3 DNA sequence: TGTGCCAGCAGCTTAGGTACTGGGGGCGGCGACACTGAAGCTTTCTTT. Encoded protein: CASSLGTGGGDTEAFF. Full variable domain (remainder filled in from reference TRBV7-2 and TRBJ1-1): GAGVSQSPSNKVTEKGKDVELRCDPISGHTALYWYRQSLGQGLEFLIYFQGNSAPDKSGLPSDRFSAERTGGSVSTLTIQRTQQEDSAVYLCASSLGTGGGDTEAFFGQGTRLTVV.

V is TRBV28 and J is TRBJ2-1; 13 bases are a match to TRBD2. V lost 2 bases, J lost 5 bases, and 15 bases stayed unmatched. Germline values: CDR1 MDHEN, CDR2 SYDVKM. This CDR3 contains 20 residues. CDR3 DNA sequence: TGTGCCAGCAGTTTAGTAGGTCTGACTAGCGGGGGGCCTATTAACAATGAGCAGTTCTTC. Translated: CASSLVGLTSGGPINNEQFF.

The chain links TRBV7-2 to TRBJ1-6; D possibly corresponds to TRBD1 (5 bases). V was clipped by 0 bases and J by 6 bases, with 15 bases between them. Germline V lookup: CDR1 SGHTA, CDR2 FQGNSA. This CDR3 region has 17 residues. The CDR3 protein is CASSLAGARPSNSPLHF. CDR3 nucleotides: TGTGCCAGCAGCTTAGCTGGGGCCAGACCATCTAATTCACCCCTCCACTTT.

This clone was seen more than once but under ten times. This rearrangement joins TRBV5-4 to TRBJ2-5; 7 bases are a match to TRBD2. Germline V gene sequence: CDR1 SGHNT, CDR2 YYREEE (reference sequence). The CDR3 runs 14 residues. V lost 2 bases to trimming and J lost 2 bases; unmatched junction nucleotides: 3. CDR3 amino acids: CASSFAGVQETQYF. DNA of the CDR3: TGTGCCAGCAGCTTTGCGGGGGTTCAAGAGACCCAGTACTTC.

Concerning this clone itself: In the same sample, other DNA sequences code for this CDR3. The chain recombines TRBV9 with TRBJ2-1; 8 bases fit TRBD2. With 0 bases clipped from V and 4 bases from J, the junction kept 3 bases outside the gene matches. The germline gives CDR1 SGDLS, CDR2 YYNGEE. The CDR3 spans 15 residues. The CDR3 coding sequence is TGTGCCAGCAGCGTAGCCACTAGCGGATACAATGAGCAGTTCTTC. This codes for CASSVATSGYNEQFF. Full variable domain (rest looked up from reference TRBV9 and TRBJ2-1): DSGVTQTPKHLITATGQRVTLRCSPRSGDLSVYWYQQSLDQGLQFLIQYYNGEERAKGNILERFSAQQFPDLHSELNLSSLELGDSALYFCASSVATSGYNEQFFGPGTRLTVL.

This chain joins TRBV7-9 and TRBJ2-3; the match to TRBD2 covers 7 bases. The V gene end was trimmed by 7 bases and the J gene end by 6 bases; junction bases not matched to a gene: 13. Germline CDR1 reads SEHNR; CDR2 reads FQNEAQ (reference sequence). The CDR3 length is 15 residues. The CDR3 reads CASNNPAGPGDTQYF. CDR3 DNA: TGTGCCAGCAACAACCCAGCGGGACCGGGGGATACGCAGTATTTT.

The chain uses TRBV10-3 and TRBJ2-2, with D possibly being TRBD2 (6 bases). The length of the CDR3 is 12 residues. V was cut by 10 bases and J by 7 bases, with 13 bases left in between. The germline gives CDR1 ENHRY, CDR2 SYGVKD. The CDR3 spells CATTLADGELFF. DNA of the CDR3: TGTGCCACCACTTTAGCGGACGGGGAGCTGTTTTTT.

Here the CDR3 DNA reads TGTGCCATCACCGGAGGGGGGGGCTTGCATAACACTGAAGCTTTCTTT. Amino acids: CAITGGGGLHNTEAFF. The genes are TRBV10-3 and TRBJ1-1; maybe TRBD1 (6 bases). V lost 7 bases, J lost 2 bases, and 20 bases lay in between. CDR3 length: 16 amino acids. CDR1 ENHRY and CDR2 SYGVKD come from the germline V gene.

The V gene is TRBV28, the J gene TRBJ1-1, with a weak D call TRBD1 (6 bases). Germline CDR1 is MDHEN and CDR2 is SYDVKM. Trimming left V 2 bases short and J 8 bases short, with 24 bases between. The CDR3 runs 17 residues. As DNA, the CDR3 is TGTGCCAGCAGTTTAAAAGTTGGAAAGGGCAGGGGCAGAGAAGCTTTCTTT. Translation: CASSLKVGKGRGREAFF.